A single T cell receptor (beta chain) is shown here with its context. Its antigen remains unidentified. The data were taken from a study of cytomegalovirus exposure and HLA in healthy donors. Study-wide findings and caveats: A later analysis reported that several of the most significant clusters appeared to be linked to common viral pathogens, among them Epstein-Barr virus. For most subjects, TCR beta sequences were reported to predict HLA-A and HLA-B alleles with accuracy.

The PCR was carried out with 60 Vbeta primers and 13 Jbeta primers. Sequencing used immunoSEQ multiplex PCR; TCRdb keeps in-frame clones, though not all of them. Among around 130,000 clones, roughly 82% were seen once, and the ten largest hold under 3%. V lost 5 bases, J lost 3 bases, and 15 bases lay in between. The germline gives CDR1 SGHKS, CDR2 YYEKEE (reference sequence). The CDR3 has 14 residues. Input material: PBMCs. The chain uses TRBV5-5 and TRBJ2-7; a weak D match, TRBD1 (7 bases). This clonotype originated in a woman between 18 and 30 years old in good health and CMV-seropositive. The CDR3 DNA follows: TGTGCCAGCAGTCAGGGGGGCTCGAACTACGAGCAGTACTTC. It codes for CASSQGGSNYEQYF.